This TCR beta chain derives from a study of T cell repertoires in cytomegalovirus infection. Study overall: Recently described HLA-C-restricted plus well-studied HLA-B-restricted CMV epitopes were used. Signatures in public TCR beta sequences pointed to both CMV infection and matching HLA type.

The ends were cut back, 10 bases at V and 1 base at J, with 10 bases in the middle. The CDR3 consists of 12 residues. Germline CDR1 MNHNS, CDR2 SASEGT. TCRdb re-analysed the reads in MiXCR, keeping a single row per CDR3 protein. The sample has roughly 500,000 distinct CDR3 sequences, 30% to 35% seen once; the top ten hold 15% to 20%. Study outcomes and limitations: HLA-C-restricted CMV-specific TCR beta clonotypes prevailed in the ex vivo response. CMV carriers with the relevant HLA were identified by cumulative public TCR beta family frequency.

Concerning this clonotype itself: Its antigen is unknown.

The V call is TRBV6-1, the J call TRBJ2-5; D is undetermined. This TCR was recovered from a human donor in good health (CMV status not recorded). Some clones in this sample may be carry-over from other donors' samples. This material consisted of cultured PBMCs, taken from culture after CMV antigen stimulation. In DNA, the CDR3 is TGTGCCACCGGACGAACCCAAGAGACCCAGTACTTC. Translating it yields CATGRTQETQYF.